The 2 T cell receptor beta chains below all came from one sample that was sequenced in a study of blood T cell repertoires in COVID-19. Sequenced by immunoSEQ multiplex PCR; TCRdb stores in-frame clones only, minus some. The repertoire includes over 120,000 clones, roughly 80% of them detected once, and 3.5% sits in the top ten. The specimen was peripheral blood. The receptors shown here come from a man between 65 and 85 years old who had recovered from COVID-19.

The rearrangement joins TRBV19 to TRBJ1-4; D is undetermined. The germline V gene encodes CDR1 LNHDA and CDR2 SQIVND (reference sequence). V lost 3 bases and J 3 bases, leaving 8 bases between the germline ends. The CDR3 has 14 residues. The CDR3 nucleotides are TGTGCCAGTAGTATGACAACGGCTAATGAAAAACTGTTTTTT. This sequence encodes CASSMTTANEKLFF.

The rearrangement links TRBV6-5 to TRBJ2-1; 8 nucleotides line up with TRBD1. V gave up 2 bases and J gave up 9 bases; unmatched junction bases: 6. CDR3 length equals 14 residues. Per the germline V gene, CDR1 is MNHEY and CDR2 is SVGAGI. The CDR3 loop reads CASSYGTGGVEQFF. The CDR3 region has the DNA TGTGCCAGCAGTTACGGGACAGGCGGGGTTGAGCAGTTCTTC.